These 7 T cell receptor beta chains share one sample of origin, sequenced in a study of T cell changes during pregnancy in multiple sclerosis. Profiled with immunoSEQ multiplex PCR; TCRdb holds only in-frame clones, not every one. This table has some 80,000 clones, roughly 96% appearing once. The starting material was peripheral blood, obtained in the second trimester of pregnancy. The receptors stem from a female donor with multiple sclerosis, enrolled in a pregnancy study.

This chain links TRBV6-1 with TRBJ1-1; possible D gene TRBD1, 5 bases. The V and J ends lost 7 bases and 7 bases respectively, with 16 bases between them. The length of the CDR3 is 13 residues. CDR1 and CDR2 from the germline V gene are MNHNS and SASEGT. The CDR3 sequence: CASMNRTIREAFF. The CDR3 bases are TGTGCCAGCATGAACAGGACGATACGTGAAGCTTTCTTT.

V usage is TRBV7-3 and J usage is TRBJ2-2; D gene ambiguous. The CDR3 runs to 14 residues. Germline-derived CDR1 and CDR2 are SGHTA and FQGTGA. Trimming shortened V by 3 bases and J by 2 bases, and 7 bases separated the two germline ends. The CDR3 nucleotides are TGTGCCAGCAGCTTCGAGGTCAACACCGGGGAGCTGTTTTTT. Its protein product is CASSFEVNTGELFF.

The count of this clone is one. The chain recombines TRBV15 with TRBJ1-2, with TRBD1 matching 8 bases. The CDR3 runs to 18 residues. With 2 bases clipped from V and 3 bases from J, the junction kept 14 bases outside the gene matches. In germline, CDR1 is LNHNV, CDR2 YYDKDF (reference sequence). CDR3 in amino acids: CATSRSKGQGRLDYGYTF. The CDR3 region has the DNA TGTGCCACCAGCAGAAGTAAAGGACAGGGCCGGTTGGACTATGGCTACACCTTC.

This chain uses TRBV19 with TRBJ1-2; D is ambiguous. This CDR3 has 14 residues. V was shortened by 5 bases and J by 8 bases, with 18 bases between the two germline ends. Germline V gene lookup returns CDR1 LNHDA and CDR2 SQIVND (reference sequence). In nucleotides, the CDR3 is TGTGCCAGTAGTTTGCAGACTTTCAGTACCGGCTACACCTTC. Amino acid sequence: CASSLQTFSTGYTF.

The CDR3 bases are TGTGCCAGCAGCTGGCCTGGACAGGGCAACGAGCAGTACTTC. It translates to CASSWPGQGNEQYF. This chain joins TRBV5-4 and TRBJ2-7; 8 bases align to TRBD1. Germline V gene lookup returns CDR1 SGHNT and CDR2 YYREEE (reference sequence). V trimming: 3 bases; J trimming: 5 bases; junction bases outside the gene matches: 7. The CDR3 is 14 residues long.

The V and J genes are TRBV5-1 and TRBJ1-1; 11 bases align to TRBD1. The ends lost 1 base at V and 3 bases at J; junction bases unmatched: 14. CDR1 SGHRS and CDR2 YFSETQ come from the germline V gene. This CDR3 spans 19 amino acids. The CDR3 loop reads CASSLQRTGGLGAYTEAFF. The CDR3 DNA follows: TGCGCCAGCAGCTTGCAGAGGACAGGGGGCCTGGGGGCCTACACTGAAGCTTTCTTT.

The chain has TRBV7-3 and TRBJ2-1; the match to TRBD2 covers 9 bases. Looked up from germline, CDR1 is SGHTA and CDR2 is FQGTGA. CDR3 size: 15 residues. The V segment lost 4 bases and the J segment 7 bases; nucleotides outside the gene matches: 8. The CDR3 sequence is CASSSSGMVGNEQFF. The CDR3 DNA reads as TGTGCCAGCAGCTCTAGCGGGATGGTTGGGAATGAGCAGTTCTTC.